One and the same sample provided the 9 T cell receptor beta chains below, sequenced in a study of identical twins. Via MiXCR, TCRdb re-called the 5' RACE reads, giving one row per CDR3 protein. The sample contains fewer than 800,000 distinct CDR3 sequences, about 7% of which appear only once. This sample was also put to use in a study of yellow fever vaccine responses in identical twins.

Input material: PBMCs. These receptors were taken from a woman aged 18 to 35 in good health.

This clonotype has a handful of counts. The CDR3 loop is CATSDLGNGELFF. CDR3 coding DNA: TGTGCCACCAGTGATCTCGGGAACGGGGAGCTGTTTTTT. V and J are TRBV24-1 and TRBJ2-2, with a possible D match to TRBD2 (5 bases). This CDR3 comprises 13 residues. Looked up from germline, CDR1 is KGHDR and CDR2 is SFDVKD. V lost 3 bases to trimming and J lost 7 bases, with 8 bases between them.

The chain couples TRBV9 to TRBJ2-2; TRBD2 might be the D (6 bases). The CDR3 has 14 residues. Trimming removed 2 bases from V and 6 bases from J, with 11 bases in between. Germline V gene sequence: CDR1 SGDLS, CDR2 YYNGEE. The chain's CDR3 is CASSVGGDAGELFF. The DNA for the CDR3 is TGTGCCAGCAGCGTGGGGGGAGACGCCGGGGAGCTGTTTTTT. The full variable domain, in which reference TRBV9 and TRBJ2-2 provide the parts outside the CDR3, is DSGVTQTPKHLITATGQRVTLRCSPRSGDLSVYWYQQSLDQGLQFLIQYYNGEERAKGNILERFSAQQFPDLHSELNLSSLELGDSALYFCASSVGGDAGELFFGEGSRLTVL.

This rearrangement joins TRBV4-1 to TRBJ2-5; D unresolved. The germline gives CDR1 MGHRA, CDR2 YSYEKL. CDR3 length equals 17 residues. V lost 1 base, J lost 1 base, and 16 bases lay in between. The CDR3 protein is CASSQARLAFLQETQYF. The CDR3 region has the DNA TGCGCCAGCAGCCAAGCAAGGTTAGCCTTCCTCCAAGAGACCCAGTACTTC.

This clonotype was seen many times. This chain uses TRBV11-2 with TRBJ2-1; D is unclear. Trimming took off 1 base at V and 0 bases at J, with 7 bases between the two ends. The CDR3 runs 15 residues. Germline V lookup: CDR1 SGHAT, CDR2 FQNNGV. CDR3 nucleotide sequence: TGTGCCAGCAGCTTAGCCGTGAACTCCTACAATGAGCAGTTCTTC. Its protein is CASSLAVNSYNEQFF.

This clonotype has at least ten counts. The CDR3 coding sequence is TGCGCCAGCAGCACCCGACGGGACAAGCCTTCCTACGAGCAGTACTTC. Translated: CASSTRRDKPSYEQYF. This sequence joins TRBV5-1 and TRBJ2-7, with D maybe TRBD1 (6 bases). Germline loops: CDR1 SGHRS, CDR2 YFSETQ. The germline V and J ends were trimmed by 4 bases and 1 base, with 18 bases remaining between them. CDR3 length equals 16 residues. Full variable domain (remainder filled in from reference TRBV5-1 and TRBJ2-7): KAGVTQTPRYLIKTRGQQVTLSCSPISGHRSVSWYQQTPGQGLQFLFEYFSETQRNKGNFPGRFSGRQFSNSRSEMNVSTLELGDSALYLCASSTRRDKPSYEQYFGPGTRLTVT.

This clonotype was observed many times. This chain uses TRBV6-5 with TRBJ1-1, with a tentative D call TRBD1 (5 bases). This CDR3 region has 14 residues. V gave up 2 bases and J gave up 8 bases, with 15 bases separating them. Germline CDR1 MNHEY, CDR2 SVGAGI. DNA of the CDR3: TGTGCCAGCAGTTACAGGCAGGGAGGAAGAGAAGCTTTCTTT. It is translated as CASSYRQGGREAFF.

At least ten counts were recorded for this clonotype. DNA of the CDR3: TGCGCCAGCAGCTTTTCATCCCCGAACACTGAAGCTTTCTTT. Amino acid sequence: CASSFSSPNTEAFF. The chain is built from TRBV5-1 and TRBJ1-1; D gene ambiguous. CDR1 is SGHRS, CDR2 YFSETQ, per germline. This CDR3 is built from 14 residues. V was clipped by 2 bases and J by 1 base, with 9 bases between them.

This clonotype was counted at least ten times. This chain connects TRBV5-1 to TRBJ2-1; 8 nucleotides match TRBD2. J gave up 5 bases and V 1 base, and 5 bases lay outside the gene matches. This CDR3 has 15 residues. Germline CDR1 reads SGHRS; CDR2 reads YFSETQ. The CDR3 nucleotides are TGCGCCAGCAGCTTGCACGGACTAGCTGACAATGAGCAGTTCTTC. It is translated as CASSLHGLADNEQFF.

V gene TRBV5-1 combines with J gene TRBJ2-2; D not resolved. CDR3 length: 17 residues. The V end was cut by 2 bases, the J end by 0 bases, with 14 bases between. The germline gives CDR1 SGHRS, CDR2 YFSETQ. CDR3 bases: TGCGCCAGCAGCTTTAACCTCGTGCAGACGAACACCGGGGAGCTGTTTTTT. This encodes CASSFNLVQTNTGELFF.